This entry lists 5 T cell receptor beta chains sequenced from one sample in a study of graft-versus-host responses after intestinal transplantation. Generated by immunoSEQ multiplex PCR, the TCRdb table keeps only in-frame clones and is missing some. The profile shows 35,000 to 40,000 clones, around 94% of them singletons. Specimen: PBMCs, collected 16 days after intestinal transplant. Source of these receptors: a human patient who received an intestinal transplant, so some T cells may come from the graft donor.

Remarks on this clone: The same CDR3 can be traced to other DNA sequences in this sample. J is TRBJ2-2 and V is TRBV19, with D uncertain. This CDR3 has 13 amino acids. The germline V gene has CDR1 LNHDA and CDR2 SQIVND (reference sequence). V shed 0 bases and J shed 5 bases, with 4 bases lying between them. CDR3 amino acids: CASSIEGTGELFF. The CDR3 DNA reads as TGTGCCAGTAGTATAGAGGGGACCGGGGAGCTGTTTTTT.

The DNA of the CDR3 is TGTGCCAGCAGCCCCCGGGGCGGGAAAAACATTCAGTACTTC. Its translation is CASSPRGGKNIQYF. The V call is TRBV5-6, the J call TRBJ2-4; either TRBD1 or TRBD2 may supply D (5 bases each). The CDR3 spans 14 residues. The germline V and J ends were trimmed by 4 bases and 4 bases, with 12 bases remaining between them. Germline V lookup: CDR1 SGHDT, CDR2 YYEEEE.

The CDR3 DNA is TGTGCCTGGAGTCCCCCCGTGGGCGGGGTTTCCTACGAGCAGTACTTC. Its protein product is CAWSPPVGGVSYEQYF. The V and J genes are TRBV30 and TRBJ2-7; D is possibly TRBD2 (6 bases). The V end lost 2 bases, the J end lost 1 base, and 18 bases lay between the germline ends. The germline gives CDR1 GTSNPN, CDR2 SVGIG (reference sequence). The CDR3 runs to 16 residues.

J is TRBJ2-1 and V is TRBV19, with D unclear. V lost 5 bases and J lost 3, with 8 bases in between. Per the germline V gene, CDR1 is LNHDA and CDR2 is SQIVND (reference sequence). The CDR3 runs to 13 residues. CDR3 sequence: CASSLIVYNEQFF. CDR3 nucleotides: TGTGCCAGTAGTCTCATCGTCTACAATGAGCAGTTCTTC.

The V call is TRBV19, the J call TRBJ1-5, with D unclear. In germline, CDR1 is LNHDA, CDR2 SQIVND (reference sequence). V lost 3 bases to trimming and J lost 0 bases, with 3 bases between them. The CDR3 covers 13 residues. The CDR3 loop is CASSITSNQPQHF. The CDR3 DNA is TGTGCCAGTAGTATTACTAGCAATCAGCCCCAGCATTTT.